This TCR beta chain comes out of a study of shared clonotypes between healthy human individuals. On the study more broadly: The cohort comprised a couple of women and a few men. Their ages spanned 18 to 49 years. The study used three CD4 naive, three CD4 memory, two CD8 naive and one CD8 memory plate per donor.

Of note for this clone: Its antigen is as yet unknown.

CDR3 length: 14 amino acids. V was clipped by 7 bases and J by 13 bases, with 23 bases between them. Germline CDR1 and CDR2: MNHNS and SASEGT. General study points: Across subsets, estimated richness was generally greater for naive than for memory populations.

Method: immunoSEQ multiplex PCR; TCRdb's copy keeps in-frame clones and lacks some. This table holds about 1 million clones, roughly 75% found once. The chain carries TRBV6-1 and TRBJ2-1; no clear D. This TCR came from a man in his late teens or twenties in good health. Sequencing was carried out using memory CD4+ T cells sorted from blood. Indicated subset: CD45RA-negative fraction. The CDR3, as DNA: TGTGCCAGCACCTCGAGCAGGTCCCTAAACGCCCAGTTCTTC. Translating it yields CASTSSRSLNAQFF.